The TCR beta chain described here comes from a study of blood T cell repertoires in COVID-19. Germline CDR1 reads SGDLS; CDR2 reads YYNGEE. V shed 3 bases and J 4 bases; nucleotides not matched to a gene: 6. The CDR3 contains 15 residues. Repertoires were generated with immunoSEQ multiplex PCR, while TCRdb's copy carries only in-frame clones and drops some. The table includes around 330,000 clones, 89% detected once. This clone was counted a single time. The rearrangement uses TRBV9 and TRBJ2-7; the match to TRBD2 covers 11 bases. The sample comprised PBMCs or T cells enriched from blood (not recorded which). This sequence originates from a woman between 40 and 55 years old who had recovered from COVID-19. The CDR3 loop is CASSAAGTSGYEQYF. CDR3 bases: TGTGCCAGCAGCGCCGCCGGGACTAGCGGATACGAGCAGTACTTC.